This T cell receptor beta chain was found in a study of patients and donors after allogeneic stem cell transplantation. TCRdb reprocessed the RT-PCR reads with MiXCR, giving one entry per CDR3 protein. This sample has fewer than 250,000 distinct CDR3 sequences, with 13% to 15% found just once. The sample holds a few counts of this clonotype. The CDR3 is 16 residues long. V was cut by 2 bases and J by 0 bases, with 11 bases left in between. Germline CDR1 and CDR2: SGHAT and FQDESV (reference sequence). The chain joins TRBV11-1 to TRBJ1-3; tentatively, D is TRBD1 (6 bases). Sequenced sample: blood, either unsorted or a sorted T cell fraction (not recorded which). The origin of this receptor is a human donor who was either an allogeneic HSCT recipient or a stem cell or donor lymphocyte infusion donor (not recorded which). It is not recorded whose cells these are; they may come from a transplant donor. CDR3 protein: CASSLRGQSSGNTIYF. CDR3 DNA: TGTGCCAGCAGCTTACGAGGACAGAGCTCTGGAAACACCATATATTTT.